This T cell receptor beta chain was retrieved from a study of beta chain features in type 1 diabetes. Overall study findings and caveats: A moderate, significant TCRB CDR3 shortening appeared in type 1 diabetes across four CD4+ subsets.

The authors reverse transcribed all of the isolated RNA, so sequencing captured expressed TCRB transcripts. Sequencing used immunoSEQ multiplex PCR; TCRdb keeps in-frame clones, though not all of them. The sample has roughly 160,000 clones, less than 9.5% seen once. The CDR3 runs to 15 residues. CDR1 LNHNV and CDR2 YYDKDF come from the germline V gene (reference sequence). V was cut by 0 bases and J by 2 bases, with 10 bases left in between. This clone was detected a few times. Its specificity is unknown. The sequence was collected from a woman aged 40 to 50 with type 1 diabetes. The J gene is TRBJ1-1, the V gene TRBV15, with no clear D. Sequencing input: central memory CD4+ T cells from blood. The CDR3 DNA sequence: TGTGCCACCAGCAGAGATTGGCAGGCTAACACTGAAGCTTTCTTT. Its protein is CATSRDWQANTEAFF.